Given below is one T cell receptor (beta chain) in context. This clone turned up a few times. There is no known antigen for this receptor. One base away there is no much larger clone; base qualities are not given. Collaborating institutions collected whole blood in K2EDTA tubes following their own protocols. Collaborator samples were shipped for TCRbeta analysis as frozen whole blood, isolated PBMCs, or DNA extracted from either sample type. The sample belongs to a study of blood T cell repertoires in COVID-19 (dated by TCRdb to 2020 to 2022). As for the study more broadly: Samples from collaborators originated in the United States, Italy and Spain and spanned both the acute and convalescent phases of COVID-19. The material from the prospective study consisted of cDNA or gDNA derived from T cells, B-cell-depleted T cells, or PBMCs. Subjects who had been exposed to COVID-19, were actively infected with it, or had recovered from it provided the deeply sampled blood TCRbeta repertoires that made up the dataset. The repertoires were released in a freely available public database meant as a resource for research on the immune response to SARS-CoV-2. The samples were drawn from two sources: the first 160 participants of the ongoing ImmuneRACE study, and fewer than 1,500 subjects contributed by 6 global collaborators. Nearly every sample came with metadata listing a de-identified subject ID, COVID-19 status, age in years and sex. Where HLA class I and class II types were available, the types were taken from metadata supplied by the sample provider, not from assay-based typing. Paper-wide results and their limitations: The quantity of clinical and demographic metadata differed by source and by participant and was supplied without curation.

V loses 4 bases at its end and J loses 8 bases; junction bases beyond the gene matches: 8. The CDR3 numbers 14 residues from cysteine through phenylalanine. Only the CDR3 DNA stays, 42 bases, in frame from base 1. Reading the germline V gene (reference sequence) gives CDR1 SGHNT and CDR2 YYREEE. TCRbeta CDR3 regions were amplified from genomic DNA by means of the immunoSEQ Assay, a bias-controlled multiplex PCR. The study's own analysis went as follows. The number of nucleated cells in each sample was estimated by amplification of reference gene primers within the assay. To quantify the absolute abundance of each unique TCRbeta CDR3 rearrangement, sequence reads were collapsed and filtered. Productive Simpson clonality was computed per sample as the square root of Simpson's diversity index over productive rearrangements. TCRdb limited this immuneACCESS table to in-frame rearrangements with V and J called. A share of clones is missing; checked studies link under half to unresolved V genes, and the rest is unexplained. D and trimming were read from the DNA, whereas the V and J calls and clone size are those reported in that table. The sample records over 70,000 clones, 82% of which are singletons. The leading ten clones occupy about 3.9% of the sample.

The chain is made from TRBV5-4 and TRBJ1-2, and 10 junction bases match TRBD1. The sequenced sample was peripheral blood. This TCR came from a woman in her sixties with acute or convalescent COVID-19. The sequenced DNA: TGTGCCAGCAGCCGGGACAGGGGACAAAGGGGCTACACCTTC. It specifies CASSRDRGQRGYTF.